This TCR beta chain was obtained from a study of blood T cells in healthy people across ages. This clonotype was seen a handful of times. V lost 6 bases to trimming and J lost 1 base, with 11 bases between them. Per germline, CDR1 WNHNN and CDR2 SYGVQD (reference sequence). This CDR3 is built from 14 residues. The second PCR ran 7 to 11 cycles with a sample-barcoded 5' primer and J-beta primers. One entry per CDR3 protein, called by TCRdb with MiXCR from the 5' RACE reads. Found here are 730,000 or so distinct CDR3 sequences, 43% of them singletons; the top ten hold more than 20%. The genes are TRBV10-1 and TRBJ2-3; D not resolved. The receptor comes from an older woman in good health. The sample taken for sequencing was blood. The CDR3 DNA sequence: TGCGCCAGCAGCGGACCCGCCCGCACAGATACGCAGTATTTT. Translated: CASSGPARTDTQYF.